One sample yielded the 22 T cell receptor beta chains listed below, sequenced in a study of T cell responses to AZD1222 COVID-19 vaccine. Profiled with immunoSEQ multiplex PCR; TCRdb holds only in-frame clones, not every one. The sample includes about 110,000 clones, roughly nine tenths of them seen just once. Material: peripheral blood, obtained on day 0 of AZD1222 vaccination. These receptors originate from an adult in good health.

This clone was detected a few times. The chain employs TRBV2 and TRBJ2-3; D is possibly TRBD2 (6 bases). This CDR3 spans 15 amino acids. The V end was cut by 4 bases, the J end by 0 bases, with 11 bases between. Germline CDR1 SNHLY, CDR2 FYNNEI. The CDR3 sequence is CASSVGSGSTDTQYF. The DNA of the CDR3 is TGTGCCAGCAGTGTGGGTAGCGGTAGCACAGATACGCAGTATTTT.

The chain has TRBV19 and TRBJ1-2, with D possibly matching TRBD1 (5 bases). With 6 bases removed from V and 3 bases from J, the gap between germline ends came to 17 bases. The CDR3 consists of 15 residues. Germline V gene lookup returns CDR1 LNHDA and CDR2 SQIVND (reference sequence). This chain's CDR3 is CASRTFRVGDYGYTF. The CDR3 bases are TGTGCCAGTAGAACTTTCAGGGTCGGGGACTATGGCTACACCTTC.

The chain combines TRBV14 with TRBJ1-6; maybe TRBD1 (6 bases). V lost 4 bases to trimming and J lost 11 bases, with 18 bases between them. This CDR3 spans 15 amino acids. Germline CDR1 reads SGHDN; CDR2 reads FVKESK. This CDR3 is CASSPLEGVSTPLHF. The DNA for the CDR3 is TGTGCCAGCAGCCCCTTAGAGGGGGTTAGTACACCCCTCCACTTT.

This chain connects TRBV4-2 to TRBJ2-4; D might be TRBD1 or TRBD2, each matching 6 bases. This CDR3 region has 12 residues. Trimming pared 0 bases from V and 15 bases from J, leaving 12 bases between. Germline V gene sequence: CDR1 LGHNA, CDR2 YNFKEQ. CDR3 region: CASSQEGGRLYF. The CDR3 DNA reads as TGTGCCAGCAGCCAAGAGGGGGGCCGTTTGTACTTC.

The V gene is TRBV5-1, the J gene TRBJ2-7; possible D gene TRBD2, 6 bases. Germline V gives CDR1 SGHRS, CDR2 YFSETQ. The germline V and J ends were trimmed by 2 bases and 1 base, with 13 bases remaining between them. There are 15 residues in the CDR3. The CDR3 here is CASSFIGAGSYEQYF. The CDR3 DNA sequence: TGCGCCAGCAGCTTTATCGGCGCGGGGTCCTACGAGCAGTACTTC.

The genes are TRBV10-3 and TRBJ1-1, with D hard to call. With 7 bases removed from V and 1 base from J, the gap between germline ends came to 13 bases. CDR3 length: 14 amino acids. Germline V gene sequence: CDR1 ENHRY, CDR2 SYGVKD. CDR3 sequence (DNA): TGTGCCATCACCCTAGTACCAGGGAACACTGAAGCTTTCTTT. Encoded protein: CAITLVPGNTEAFF.

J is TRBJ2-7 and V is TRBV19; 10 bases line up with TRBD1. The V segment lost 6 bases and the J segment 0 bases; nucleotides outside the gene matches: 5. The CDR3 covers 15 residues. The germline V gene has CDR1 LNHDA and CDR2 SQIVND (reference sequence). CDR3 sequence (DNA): TGTGCCAGTAGCCGGACAGGGGGAATCTCCTACGAGCAGTACTTC. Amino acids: CASSRTGGISYEQYF.

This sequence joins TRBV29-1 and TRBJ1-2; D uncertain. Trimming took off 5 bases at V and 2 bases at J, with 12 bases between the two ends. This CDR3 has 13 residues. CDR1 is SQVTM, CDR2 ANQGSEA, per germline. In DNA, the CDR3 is TGCAGCGTTAGGTCAGACGGGAACTATGGCTACACCTTC. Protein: CSVRSDGNYGYTF.

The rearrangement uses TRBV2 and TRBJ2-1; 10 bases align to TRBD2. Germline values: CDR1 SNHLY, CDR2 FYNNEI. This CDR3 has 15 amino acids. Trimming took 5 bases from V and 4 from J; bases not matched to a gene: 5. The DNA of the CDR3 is TGTGCCAGCAGTCGTGGGACTAGCGAATACAATGAGCAGTTCTTC. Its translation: CASSRGTSEYNEQFF.

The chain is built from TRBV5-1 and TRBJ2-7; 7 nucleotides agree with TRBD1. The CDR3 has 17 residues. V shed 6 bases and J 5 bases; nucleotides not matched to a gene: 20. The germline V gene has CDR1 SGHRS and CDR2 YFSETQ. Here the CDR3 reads CASTPQSRDRPYDEQYF. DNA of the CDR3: TGCGCCAGCACCCCCCAATCAAGGGACAGACCCTACGACGAGCAGTACTTC.

This CDR3 is CASRDSSRNQPQHF. In DNA, the CDR3 is TGTGCCAGCAGGGACTCCTCGAGAAATCAGCCCCAGCATTTT. The chain couples TRBV27 to TRBJ1-5, with no clear D. The ends were cut back, 6 bases at V and 4 bases at J, with 13 bases in the middle. The CDR3 extends over 14 amino acids. The germline CDR1 and CDR2 sequences are MNHEY and SMNVEV (reference sequence).

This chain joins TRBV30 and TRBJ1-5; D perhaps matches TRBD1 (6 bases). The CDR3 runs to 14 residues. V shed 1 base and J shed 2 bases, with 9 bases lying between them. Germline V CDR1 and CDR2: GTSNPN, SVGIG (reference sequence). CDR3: CAWSGGLGNQPQHF. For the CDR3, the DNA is TGTGCCTGGAGTGGGGGGCTAGGCAATCAGCCCCAGCATTTT.

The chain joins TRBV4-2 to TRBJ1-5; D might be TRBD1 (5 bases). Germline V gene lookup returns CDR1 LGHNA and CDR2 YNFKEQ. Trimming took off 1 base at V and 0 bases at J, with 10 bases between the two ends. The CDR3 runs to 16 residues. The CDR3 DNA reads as TGTGCCAGCAGCCAAGGTCGACAGTCTAGCAATCAGCCCCAGCATTTT. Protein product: CASSQGRQSSNQPQHF.

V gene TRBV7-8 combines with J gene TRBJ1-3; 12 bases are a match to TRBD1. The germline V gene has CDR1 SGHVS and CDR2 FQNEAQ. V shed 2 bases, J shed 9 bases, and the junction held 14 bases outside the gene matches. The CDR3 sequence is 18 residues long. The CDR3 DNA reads TGTGCCAGCAGCTTATTCACCGGGACAGGGGGCCCAGTGGGCACCATATATTTT. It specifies CASSLFTGTGGPVGTIYF. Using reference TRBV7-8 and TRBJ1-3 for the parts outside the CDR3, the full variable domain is GAGVSQSPRYKVAKRGQDVALRCDPISGHVSLFWYQQALGQGPEFLTYFQNEAQLDKSGLPSDRFFAERPEGSVSTLKIQRTQQEDSAVYLCASSLFTGTGGPVGTIYFGEGSWLTVV.

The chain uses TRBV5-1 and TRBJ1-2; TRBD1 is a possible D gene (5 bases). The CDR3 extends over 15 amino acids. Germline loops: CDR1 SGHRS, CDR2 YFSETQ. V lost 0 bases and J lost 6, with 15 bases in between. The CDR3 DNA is TGCGCCAGCAGCTTGGTGCTCGGGGGGAGGCATGGCTACACCTTC. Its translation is CASSLVLGGRHGYTF.

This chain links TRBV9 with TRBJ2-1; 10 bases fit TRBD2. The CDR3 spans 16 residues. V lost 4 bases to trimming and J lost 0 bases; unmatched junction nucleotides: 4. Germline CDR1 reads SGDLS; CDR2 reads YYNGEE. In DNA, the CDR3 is TGTGCCAGCAGCCCTCCTAGCGGGAGCTCCTACAATGAGCAGTTCTTC. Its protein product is CASSPPSGSSYNEQFF.

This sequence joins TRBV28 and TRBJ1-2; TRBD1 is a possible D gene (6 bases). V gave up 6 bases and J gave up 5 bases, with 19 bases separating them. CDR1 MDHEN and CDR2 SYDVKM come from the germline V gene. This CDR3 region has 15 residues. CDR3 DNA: TGTGCCAGCAGCCAAGAAGGGGGGGTGCCTTATGGCTACACCTTC. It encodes CASSQEGGVPYGYTF.

This CDR3 is CASSWPSSGTGELFF. For the CDR3, the DNA is TGTGCCAGCAGTTGGCCCAGCTCGGGCACCGGGGAGCTGTTTTTT. The J gene is TRBJ2-2, the V gene TRBV27, with D unresolved. The V end lost 4 bases, the J end lost 4 bases, and 13 bases lay between the germline ends. From germline, CDR1 is MNHEY and CDR2 SMNVEV (reference sequence). This CDR3 spans 15 amino acids.

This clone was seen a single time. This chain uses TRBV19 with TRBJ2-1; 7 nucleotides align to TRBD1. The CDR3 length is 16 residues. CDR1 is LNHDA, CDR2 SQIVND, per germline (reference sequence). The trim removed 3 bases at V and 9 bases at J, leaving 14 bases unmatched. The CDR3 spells CASSILETGRMGEQFF. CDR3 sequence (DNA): TGTGCCAGTAGTATCCTGGAGACAGGGCGGATGGGTGAGCAGTTCTTC. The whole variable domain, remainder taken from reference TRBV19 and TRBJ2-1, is DGGITQSPKYLFRKEGQNVTLSCEQNLNHDAMYWYRQDPGQGLRLIYYSQIVNDFQKGDIAEGYSVSREKKESFPLTVTSAQKNPTAFYLCASSILETGRMGEQFFGPGTRLTVL.

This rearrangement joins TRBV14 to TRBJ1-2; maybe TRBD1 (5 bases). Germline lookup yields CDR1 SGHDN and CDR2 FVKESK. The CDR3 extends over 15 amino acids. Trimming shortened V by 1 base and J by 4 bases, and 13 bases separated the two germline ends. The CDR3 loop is CASSQGVQGSYGYTF. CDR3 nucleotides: TGTGCCAGCAGCCAAGGGGTGCAGGGAAGCTATGGCTACACCTTC.

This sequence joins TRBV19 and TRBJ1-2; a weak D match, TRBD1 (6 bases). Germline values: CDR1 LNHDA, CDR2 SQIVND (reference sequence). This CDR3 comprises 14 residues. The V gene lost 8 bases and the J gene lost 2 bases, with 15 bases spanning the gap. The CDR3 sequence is CASRSAGANYGYTF. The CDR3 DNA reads TGTGCCAGTCGCTCGGCGGGGGCGAACTATGGCTACACCTTC.

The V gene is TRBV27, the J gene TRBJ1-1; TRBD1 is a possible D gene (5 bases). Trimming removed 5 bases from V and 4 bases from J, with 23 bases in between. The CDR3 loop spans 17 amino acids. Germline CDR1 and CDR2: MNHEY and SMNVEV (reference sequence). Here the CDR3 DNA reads TGTGCCAGCAGTCCCTCGCGGACACGCCGAACGGGCACTGAAGCTTTCTTT. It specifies CASSPSRTRRTGTEAFF.